The 14 T cell receptor beta chains below all came from one sample that was sequenced in a study of blood T cell repertoires in COVID-19. Here immunoSEQ multiplex PCR was the method, and the copy in TCRdb shows in-frame clones only, minus some. The data show around 300,000 clones, with 75% to 90% seen just once and roughly 0.92% held by the top ten. The sample consisted of peripheral blood. The receptors stem from a woman in her thirties or forties who had recovered from COVID-19.

The chain combines TRBV27 with TRBJ1-1; weak D call: TRBD1 (6 bases). CDR1 MNHEY and CDR2 SMNVEV come from the germline V gene (reference sequence). V lost 6 bases and J lost 2, with 13 bases in between. The length of the CDR3 is 14 residues. The DNA of the CDR3 is TGTGCCAGCAGCCGGGGGGCAGGTAACACTGAAGCTTTCTTT. It encodes CASSRGAGNTEAFF.

The chain links TRBV5-5 to TRBJ2-5; the match to TRBD2 covers 9 bases. This CDR3 has 16 amino acids. The V gene's germline CDR1 is SGHKS and CDR2 YYEKEE (reference sequence). V gave up 0 bases and J gave up 2 bases; unmatched junction bases: 5. The CDR3 coding sequence is TGTGCCAGCAGCTTGGAAGCGGGAGGCCGTCAAGAGACCCAGTACTTC. Protein product: CASSLEAGGRQETQYF.

V gene TRBV7-3 combines with J gene TRBJ2-3; D possibly corresponds to TRBD2 (6 bases). The CDR3 is 16 residues long. Looked up from germline, CDR1 is SGHTA and CDR2 is FQGTGA. V dropped 6 bases and J dropped 6 bases, with 22 bases sitting between them. The CDR3 nucleotides read TGTGCCAGCAGTCCCGGAGGGGACCCCAGGCGGGATACGCAGTATTTT. Its translation: CASSPGGDPRRDTQYF. Looking up the rest from reference TRBV7-3 and TRBJ2-3 gives the full variable domain: GAGVSQTPSNKVTEKGKYVELRCDPISGHTALYWYRQSLGQGPEFLIYFQGTGAADDSGLPNDRFFAVRPEGSVSTLKIQRTERGDSAVYLCASSPGGDPRRDTQYFGPGTRLTVL.

This clone was seen a handful of times. The gene calls are TRBV27 and TRBJ1-2; D is unclear. Trimming cost V 1 base and J 3 bases, with 9 bases left between them. CDR1 MNHEY and CDR2 SMNVEV come from the germline V gene (reference sequence). This CDR3 is 14 amino acids long. Here the CDR3 reads CASSLYSGDYGYTF. In DNA, the CDR3 is TGTGCCAGCAGTTTATACAGTGGCGACTATGGCTACACCTTC.

This sequence joins TRBV9 and TRBJ2-1; 9 bases agree with TRBD2. CDR1 SGDLS and CDR2 YYNGEE come from the germline V gene. The CDR3 spans 15 residues. J was trimmed by 7 bases and V by 3 bases; bases with no gene match: 8. CDR3 loop: CASSDDSGRPNEQFF. DNA of the CDR3: TGTGCCAGCAGCGACGATAGCGGGAGACCGAATGAGCAGTTCTTC.

The chain uses TRBV7-9 and TRBJ2-1, with 13 bases matching TRBD2. This CDR3 has 15 residues. Germline V gives CDR1 SEHNR, CDR2 FQNEAQ (reference sequence). V shed 5 bases, J shed 7 bases, and the junction held 5 bases outside the gene matches. The CDR3 here is CASSPTSGRGNEQFF. The DNA of the CDR3 is TGTGCCAGCAGCCCAACTAGCGGGAGGGGTAATGAGCAGTTCTTC.

The chain employs TRBV30 and TRBJ2-7, with TRBD1 matching 10 bases. The trim removed 6 bases at V and 0 bases at J, leaving 8 bases unmatched. The germline V gene has CDR1 GTSNPN and CDR2 SVGIG (reference sequence). CDR3 size: 15 residues. The CDR3 DNA sequence: TGTGCCTGCCTAGGACAGGGGGGAAACTCCTACGAGCAGTACTTC. This gives the protein CACLGQGGNSYEQYF.

Only one count was recorded for this clone. The chain carries TRBV11-3 and TRBJ1-4; TRBD1 might be the D (5 bases). Germline values: CDR1 SGHNT, CDR2 YENEEA. There are 15 residues in the CDR3. Trimming took 1 base from V and 8 from J, leaving 14 bases between them. CDR3 loop: CASSLVDTGAEKLFF. CDR3 nucleotide sequence: TGTGCCAGCAGCTTAGTGGATACAGGCGCCGAAAAACTGTTTTTT.

The genes are TRBV12-3 or TRBV12-4 and TRBJ1-1; D possibly corresponds to TRBD1 (5 bases). This CDR3 spans 13 amino acids. Trimming took off 6 bases at V and 6 bases at J, with 14 bases between the two ends. CDR3 residues: CASSSRVGSEAFF. For the CDR3, the DNA is TGTGCCAGCAGCTCCAGGGTAGGCTCTGAAGCTTTCTTT.

The chain links TRBV6-5 to TRBJ1-6; 8 bases fit TRBD1. The V and J ends lost 7 bases and 10 bases, in that order; junction bases with no gene match: 9. This CDR3 contains 14 residues. Germline V CDR1 and CDR2: MNHEY, SVGAGI. The CDR3: CASTLTGVGSPLHF. As DNA, the CDR3 is TGTGCCAGCACCCTGACAGGGGTTGGGTCACCCCTCCACTTT.

This chain links TRBV5-6 with TRBJ2-3, with 11 bases that match TRBD2. Germline V gene sequence: CDR1 SGHDT, CDR2 YYEEEE. The CDR3 covers 15 residues. With 0 bases clipped from V and 5 bases from J, the junction kept 2 bases outside the gene matches. CDR3 nucleotides: TGTGCCAGCAGCTTGGGACTAGCGGGACAAGATACGCAGTATTTT. The encoded protein is CASSLGLAGQDTQYF.

The V call is TRBV5-4, the J call TRBJ2-7; TRBD1 matches 9 bases. V lost 4 bases and J lost 2; bases outside the gene matches: 7. This CDR3 has 15 amino acids. Looked up from germline, CDR1 is SGHNT and CDR2 is YYREEE (reference sequence). CDR3: CASSAGDREAYEQYF. The CDR3 nucleotides are TGTGCCAGCAGCGCCGGGGACAGGGAAGCCTACGAGCAGTACTTC.

This chain connects TRBV18 to TRBJ2-7; 7 bases align to TRBD1. Trimming removed 0 bases from V and 5 bases from J; junction bases left unmatched: 4. This CDR3 is built from 14 residues. CDR1 and CDR2 (germline): KGHSH, LQKENI. In DNA, the CDR3 is TGTGCCAGCTCACCACCGACAGGGTTCCACGAGCAGTACTTC. Translation: CASSPPTGFHEQYF. Full variable domain (outside the CDR3, taken from reference TRBV18 and TRBJ2-7): NAGVMQNPRHLVRRRGQEARLRCSPMKGHSHVYWYRQLPEEGLKFMVYLQKENIIDESGMPKERFSAEFPKEGPSILRIQQVVRGDSAAYFCASSPPTGFHEQYFGPGTRLTVT.

The chain has TRBV11-2 and TRBJ2-7; 7 bases are a match to TRBD1. With V trimmed by 4 bases and J by 3 bases, 9 bases remained unmatched. Germline assignment: CDR1 SGHAT and CDR2 FQNNGV. This CDR3 is built from 15 residues. In DNA form, the CDR3 reads TGTGCCAGCAGCTCCGCCCCGGGACAGAACTACGAGCAGTACTTC. Translated, it gives CASSSAPGQNYEQYF.